Below, 28 T cell receptor beta chains from the same sample are listed, as sequenced in a study of cytomegalovirus exposure and HLA in healthy donors. PCR primers comprised 60 Vbeta and 13 Jbeta primers. Produced via immunoSEQ multiplex PCR; TCRdb's table is partial and in-frame only. The sample table includes 200,000 to 250,000 clones. Sequenced material: PBMCs. These receptors were obtained from a girl aged 2 to 9 in good health and CMV-seropositive.

A word on this clone: The sample has other DNA sequences that encode this CDR3 too. The J gene is TRBJ1-1, the V gene TRBV11-2, with D possibly being TRBD1 (6 bases). The CDR3 length is 14 residues. V was trimmed by 3 bases and J by 3 bases, leaving 11 bases between them. Germline CDR1 reads SGHAT; CDR2 reads FQNNGV. CDR3 DNA: TGTGCCAGCAGCTTCAGGGGAACGGACACTGAAGCTTTCTTT. Protein: CASSFRGTDTEAFF.

The chain uses TRBV28 and TRBJ2-1; 10 bases line up with TRBD2. CDR1 and CDR2 (germline): MDHEN, SYDVKM. V was pared by 5 bases and J by 1 base, with 8 bases of the junction left unmatched. This CDR3 has 17 residues. The CDR3 loop reads CASSTSLAGDSYNEQFF. CDR3 nucleotides: TGTGCCAGCAGTACCTCCCTAGCGGGAGATTCCTACAATGAGCAGTTCTTC.

On this clone itself: The junction does not match germline at one end; this may be a read error. This specimen includes other DNA sequences encoding the same CDR3. This chain links TRBV29-1 with TRBJ2-5, with 13 bases aligning to TRBD2. This CDR3 has 16 amino acids. Germline V gene sequence: CDR1 SQVTM, CDR2 ANQGSEA. CDR3 nucleotides: TGCAGCGTTTCCGGGACTAGCGGGACTTACCAGGAGACCCAGTACTTC. Protein sequence: CSVSGTSGTYQETQYF. Together with reference TRBV29-1 and TRBJ2-5, the CDR3 gives the full variable domain: SAVISQKPSRDICQRGTSLTIQCQVDSQVTMMFWYRQQPGQSLTLIATANQGSEATYESGFVIDKFPISRPNLTFSTLTVSNMSPEDSSIYLCSVSGTSGTYQETQYFGPGTRLLVL.

This rearrangement joins TRBV2 to TRBJ2-6, with D perhaps TRBD2 (6 bases). V shed 5 bases and J shed 2 bases, with 7 bases lying between them. Germline CDR1 is SNHLY and CDR2 is FYNNEI. There are 14 residues in the CDR3. The DNA for the CDR3 is TGTGCCAGCAGTCGGGAGCCTGGGGCCAACGTCCTGACTTTC. Encoded protein: CASSREPGANVLTF.

The J gene is TRBJ2-7, the V gene TRBV7-9, with a tentative D call TRBD1 (6 bases). CDR3 length: 15 residues. V lost 1 base, J lost 1 base, and 11 bases lay in between. CDR1 is SEHNR and CDR2 is FQNEAQ in the germline V gene (reference sequence). The CDR3 protein is CASSLDRDISYEQYF. CDR3 nucleotide sequence: TGTGCCAGCAGCTTAGACCGGGACATTTCCTACGAGCAGTACTTC. The variable domain in full, completed from reference TRBV7-9 and TRBJ2-7, reads DTGVSQNPRHKITKRGQNVTFRCDPISEHNRLYWYRQTLGQGPEFLTYFQNEAQLEKSRLLSDRFSAERPKGSFSTLEIQRTEQGDSAMYLCASSLDRDISYEQYFGPGTRLTVT.

This chain links TRBV7-8 with TRBJ2-2; 10 bases are shared with TRBD2. V gave up 6 bases and J gave up 0 bases; unmatched junction bases: 10. This CDR3 is 18 amino acids long. Germline V CDR1 and CDR2: SGHVS, FQNEAQ. For the CDR3, the DNA is TGTGCCAGCAGTCGAGGGGTAGCGGGAGGCGCGAACACCGGGGAGCTGTTTTTT. It encodes CASSRGVAGGANTGELFF.

The chain employs TRBV11-2 and TRBJ2-2; tentatively, D is TRBD2 (6 bases). Germline-derived CDR1 and CDR2 are SGHAT and FQNNGV. The CDR3 extends over 17 amino acids. V was trimmed by 1 base and J by 2 bases, leaving 14 bases between them. The CDR3 sequence is CASSLVQGLLNTGELFF. In DNA form, the CDR3 reads TGTGCCAGCAGCTTAGTTCAAGGACTACTTAACACCGGGGAGCTGTTTTTT.

The V gene is TRBV28, the J gene TRBJ2-5, with TRBD1 identical over 10 bases. The CDR3 has 16 residues. Unmatched junction bases numbered 8, after V lost 5 bases and J lost 2 bases. The germline V gene encodes CDR1 MDHEN and CDR2 SYDVKM. The CDR3 sequence is CASSPTGTGVQETQYF. The CDR3 DNA reads as TGTGCCAGCAGTCCTACCGGGACAGGGGTTCAAGAGACCCAGTACTTC.

The chain uses TRBV4-1 and TRBJ2-2; tentative D call: TRBD1 (6 bases). V was clipped by 2 bases and J by 4 bases, with 14 bases between them. The CDR3 consists of 16 residues. The V gene's germline CDR1 is MGHRA and CDR2 YSYEKL. For the CDR3, the DNA is TGCGCCAGCAGCCAATTCTGGGGGCCCGGCACCGGGGAGCTGTTTTTT. Its protein product is CASSQFWGPGTGELFF.

V usage is TRBV19 and J usage is TRBJ2-7, with 9 nucleotides matching TRBD1. After removal of 10 bases from V and 0 bases from J, the junction contained 7 bases not matched to a gene. Per germline, CDR1 LNHDA and CDR2 SQIVND (reference sequence). This CDR3 is 14 amino acids long. CDR3 bases: TGTGCCACCAACAACAGGGGGCCCTCCTACGAGCAGTACTTC. Its translation: CATNNRGPSYEQYF.

The chain recombines TRBV29-1 with TRBJ1-2; 9 bases agree with TRBD1. The CDR3 runs to 13 residues. V dropped 7 bases and J dropped 2; count of bases not matched to a gene: 5. The germline V gene has CDR1 SQVTM and CDR2 ANQGSEA. The CDR3 DNA reads as TGCAGCGGGGGACAGGGTCTAAACTATGGCTACACCTTC. Residues: CSGGQGLNYGYTF.

The chain's CDR3 is CACGVYNEQFF. The CDR3 nucleotides read TGTGCCTGCGGGGTATACAATGAGCAGTTCTTC. The rearrangement links TRBV28 to TRBJ2-1; D possibly corresponds to TRBD2 (6 bases). V lost 11 bases and J 4 bases, leaving 9 bases between the germline ends. CDR1 MDHEN and CDR2 SYDVKM come from the germline V gene. This CDR3 spans 11 amino acids.

The chain combines TRBV2 with TRBJ2-5; TRBD1 matches at 7 bases. Germline V gene sequence: CDR1 SNHLY, CDR2 FYNNEI. The CDR3 sequence is 15 residues long. Trimming removed 1 base from V and 2 bases from J; junction bases left unmatched: 4. This CDR3 reads CASSEVGRGQETQYF. DNA for the CDR3: TGTGCCAGCAGTGAAGTGGGCAGGGGGCAAGAGACCCAGTACTTC.

The CDR3 spells CASSLGLADPDTQYF. CDR3 DNA sequence: TGTGCCAGCAGCTTGGGACTAGCGGATCCAGATACGCAGTATTTT. V gene TRBV5-4 combines with J gene TRBJ2-3, with 9 bases fitting TRBD2. Germline CDR1 SGHNT, CDR2 YYREEE (reference sequence). Losses at the gene ends were 0 bases for V and 4 bases for J; bases not matched to a gene: 3. This CDR3 has 15 residues.

The chain links TRBV11-2 to TRBJ2-7, with TRBD1 as a possible D gene (6 bases). The CDR3 loop spans 16 amino acids. Germline V gives CDR1 SGHAT, CDR2 FQNNGV. V lost 5 bases, J lost 2 bases, and 19 bases lay in between. The DNA of the CDR3 is TGTGCCAGCAGCCCCTTGAGGGGGACGCGGGCCTACGAGCAGTACTTC. Residues: CASSPLRGTRAYEQYF.

This chain connects TRBV6-1 to TRBJ2-5; weak D call: TRBD1 (6 bases). The CDR3 length is 14 residues. Trimming pared 4 bases from V and 1 base from J, leaving 10 bases between. Germline V gene sequence: CDR1 MNHNS, CDR2 SASEGT. CDR3 in amino acids: CASSGRTAQETQYF. CDR3 bases: TGTGCCAGCAGTGGGAGGACAGCCCAAGAGACCCAGTACTTC.

The chain recombines TRBV4-2 with TRBJ1-1, with D perhaps TRBD1 (6 bases). Trimming stripped 0 bases from V and 0 bases from J, with 11 bases between. Germline V lookup: CDR1 LGHNA, CDR2 YNFKEQ. The CDR3 consists of 16 residues. The CDR3 DNA follows: TGTGCCAGCAGCCAAGATACCCCAGGGGTGAACACTGAAGCTTTCTTT. This gives the protein CASSQDTPGVNTEAFF.

The rearrangement joins TRBV25-1 to TRBJ1-2; 7 bases line up with TRBD1. V was pared by 3 bases and J by 4 bases, with 5 bases of the junction left unmatched. This CDR3 is built from 14 residues. Germline V gene lookup returns CDR1 MGHDK and CDR2 SYGVNS. The CDR3 coding sequence is TGTGCCAGCAGTGATTGGACAGGCGTCTATGGCTACACCTTC. Protein: CASSDWTGVYGYTF.

V is TRBV5-6 and J is TRBJ2-1; D call uncertain. Germline assignment: CDR1 SGHDT and CDR2 YYEEEE. The CDR3 loop spans 12 amino acids. The V and J ends lost 0 bases and 9 bases respectively, with 7 bases between them. The CDR3 loop is CASSLGSGEQFF. The CDR3 DNA reads TGTGCCAGCAGCTTGGGATCGGGTGAGCAGTTCTTC.

The chain links TRBV7-8 to TRBJ1-1; D not resolved. The CDR3 is 15 amino acids. Deletions cut 1 base from V and 6 bases from J, with 15 bases between. Germline-derived CDR1 and CDR2 are SGHVS and FQNEAQ. CDR3 sequence (DNA): TGTGCCAGCAGCTTAGTTCTCGGGAGAGTCTCTGAAGCTTTCTTT. Its translation is CASSLVLGRVSEAFF. Combining the CDR3 with reference TRBV7-8 and TRBJ1-1 gives the whole variable domain GAGVSQSPRYKVAKRGQDVALRCDPISGHVSLFWYQQALGQGPEFLTYFQNEAQLDKSGLPSDRFFAERPEGSVSTLKIQRTQQEDSAVYLCASSLVLGRVSEAFFGQGTRLTVV.

The gene calls are TRBV25-1 and TRBJ1-3; a weak D match, TRBD1 (5 bases). Trimming stripped 8 bases from V and 4 bases from J, with 21 bases between. Looked up from germline, CDR1 is MGHDK and CDR2 is SYGVNS. This CDR3 has 16 residues. CDR3 DNA: TGTGCCAGCGCAGGGCAGGGCCCCTTTTTAGGAAACACCATATATTTT. This sequence encodes CASAGQGPFLGNTIYF.

The chain is built from TRBV13 and TRBJ2-7, with 9 bases fitting TRBD2. Germline CDR1 and CDR2: PRHDT and FYEKMQ (reference sequence). There are 15 residues in the CDR3. V trimming: 5 bases; J trimming: 3 bases; junction bases outside the gene matches: 8. CDR3 region: CASSHGLAKGYEQYF. In DNA form, the CDR3 reads TGTGCCAGCAGCCATGGACTAGCGAAGGGCTACGAGCAGTACTTC. The full variable domain, completed using reference TRBV13 and TRBJ2-7, is AAGVIQSPRHLIKEKRETATLKCYPIPRHDTVYWYQQGPGQDPQFLISFYEKMQSDKGSIPDRFSAQQFSDYHSELNMSSLELGDSALYFCASSHGLAKGYEQYFGPGTRLTVT.

V usage is TRBV7-8 and J usage is TRBJ2-1, with 8 bases aligning to TRBD2. CDR3 length: 15 residues. After removal of 2 bases from V and 7 bases from J, the junction contained 7 bases not matched to a gene. Germline CDR1 is SGHVS and CDR2 is FQNEAQ. The CDR3 loop is CASSLIAGQGNEQFF. CDR3 nucleotides: TGTGCCAGCAGCTTAATAGCGGGGCAGGGTAATGAGCAGTTCTTC.

V is TRBV7-8 and J is TRBJ2-4, with D perhaps matching TRBD2 (5 bases). The CDR3 spans 15 residues. Germline V lookup: CDR1 SGHVS, CDR2 FQNEAQ. The V end lost 1 base, the J end lost 6 bases, and 13 bases lay between the germline ends. The CDR3 loop reads CASSLGHGVLNIQYF. The CDR3 coding sequence is TGTGCCAGCAGCTTAGGTCACGGGGTGTTAAACATTCAGTACTTC.

The rearrangement joins TRBV19 to TRBJ2-2; 9 positions agree with TRBD2. The length of the CDR3 is 17 residues. V gave up 5 bases and J gave up 4 bases; unmatched junction bases: 11. Germline V gene data show CDR1 as LNHDA and CDR2 as SQIVND (reference sequence). CDR3 residues: CASSPISGSPGTGELFF. The CDR3 bases are TGTGCCAGTAGTCCGATTAGCGGGAGCCCGGGCACCGGGGAGCTGTTTTTT. Based on the CDR3 plus reference TRBV19 and TRBJ2-2, the full variable domain is DGGITQSPKYLFRKEGQNVTLSCEQNLNHDAMYWYRQDPGQGLRLIYYSQIVNDFQKGDIAEGYSVSREKKESFPLTVTSAQKNPTAFYLCASSPISGSPGTGELFFGEGSRLTVL.

V gene TRBV7-9 combines with J gene TRBJ2-1; the D gene is possibly TRBD1 (5 bases). V lost 3 bases and J lost 4, with 19 bases in between. Germline CDR1 is SEHNR and CDR2 is FQNEAQ (reference sequence). CDR3 length: 17 amino acids. Here the CDR3 reads CASSFPQGSTPYNEQFF. CDR3 bases: TGTGCCAGCAGCTTCCCCCAGGGCTCGACCCCTTACAATGAGCAGTTCTTC.

This chain links TRBV29-1 with TRBJ2-1, with 9 nucleotides matching TRBD2. With V trimmed by 3 bases and J by 5 bases, 5 bases remained unmatched. This CDR3 spans 14 amino acids. CDR1 and CDR2 from the germline V gene are SQVTM and ANQGSEA. CDR3 DNA sequence: TGCAGCGTTGACCCGACTAGCGGAAACAATGAGCAGTTCTTC. This codes for CSVDPTSGNNEQFF.

The rearrangement joins TRBV6-1 to TRBJ1-5, with D tentatively TRBD1 (6 bases). Trimming shortened V by 5 bases and J by 2 bases, and 10 bases separated the two germline ends. CDR3 length: 14 amino acids. The germline V gene encodes CDR1 MNHNS and CDR2 SASEGT. CDR3 nucleotide sequence: TGTGCCAGCAGTCAGACAGGACGCAATCAGCCCCAGCATTTT. The encoded protein is CASSQTGRNQPQHF.